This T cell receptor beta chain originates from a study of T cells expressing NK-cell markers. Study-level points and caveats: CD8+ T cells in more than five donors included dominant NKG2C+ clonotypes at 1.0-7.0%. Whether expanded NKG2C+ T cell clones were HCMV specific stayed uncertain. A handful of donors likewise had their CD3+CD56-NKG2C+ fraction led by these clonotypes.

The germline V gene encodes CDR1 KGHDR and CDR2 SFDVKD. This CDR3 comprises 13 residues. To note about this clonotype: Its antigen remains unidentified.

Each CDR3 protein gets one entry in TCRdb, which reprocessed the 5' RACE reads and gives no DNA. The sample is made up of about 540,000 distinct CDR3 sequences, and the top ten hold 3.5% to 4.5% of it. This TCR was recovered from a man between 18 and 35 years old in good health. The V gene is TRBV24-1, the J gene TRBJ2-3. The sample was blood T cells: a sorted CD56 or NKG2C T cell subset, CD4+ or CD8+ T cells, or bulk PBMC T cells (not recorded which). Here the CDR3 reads CATSDGSTDTQYF.